This entry describes one TCR beta chain. Its antigen is undetermined. This sample is drawn from a study of T cell responses to AZD1222 COVID-19 vaccine. Study-level information: Second-dose timings of about 4 or about 12 weeks were pooled.

TCRdb's copy holds only in-frame clones and misses some; the assay was immunoSEQ multiplex PCR. Of about 150,000 clones in the sample, about 88% are singletons; the top ten hold less than 3.5%. Study-level findings and limits: Nearly half of spike-specific TCRs reportedly target variant regions that are unmutated in the B.1.351 and B.1.1.7 variants. Dominant CD4 TCR responses targeted spike regions 160-218 and 743-854.

V dropped 0 bases and J dropped 4 bases, with 8 bases sitting between them. Germline V CDR1 and CDR2: SGDLS, YYNGEE. The CDR3 is made up of 14 amino acids. The sample consisted of peripheral blood, taken on day 0 of AZD1222 vaccination. The V gene is TRBV9, the J gene TRBJ1-3; D may be TRBD1 (5 bases). The clonotype comes from an adult in good health. In DNA, the CDR3 is TGTGCCAGCAGCGTAGGCAGGGAAGGAAACACCATATATTTT. Translation gives CASSVGREGNTIYF.